One and the same sample provided the 14 T cell receptor beta chains below, sequenced in a study of OX40 agonist ivuxolimab in advanced cancers. The method was immunoSEQ multiplex PCR; TCRdb's version includes in-frame clones alone and lacks a portion of them. The sample has 30,000 to 35,000 clones; about nine tenths are singletons. The specimen was CD4+ or CD8+ T cells sorted from blood, collected in a trial of the OX40 agonist ivuxolimab. All receptors derive from an adult with an advanced solid tumor such as melanoma, head and neck, liver or kidney cancer.

The rearrangement links TRBV5-6 to TRBJ2-1, with TRBD1 identical over 7 bases. The trim removed 0 bases at V and 3 bases at J, leaving 3 bases unmatched. This CDR3 contains 15 residues. CDR1 is SGHDT and CDR2 is YYEEEE in the germline V gene. In DNA, the CDR3 is TGTGCCAGCAGCTTGGCGACAGGGATCTACAATGAGCAGTTCTTC. It specifies CASSLATGIYNEQFF.

The V call is TRBV4-2, the J call TRBJ2-1; 7 nucleotides match TRBD2. This CDR3 is 16 amino acids long. Per germline, CDR1 LGHNA and CDR2 YNFKEQ. J was trimmed by 7 bases and V by 0 bases; bases with no gene match: 9. The chain's CDR3 is CASSQEMGEGNNEQFF. The CDR3 DNA sequence: TGTGCCAGCAGCCAAGAAATGGGGGAGGGCAATAATGAGCAGTTCTTC.

V usage is TRBV5-4 and J usage is TRBJ2-5; maybe TRBD2 (5 bases). The CDR3 is made up of 13 amino acids. The ends were cut back, 5 bases at V and 1 base at J, with 9 bases in the middle. Germline CDR1 and CDR2: SGHNT and YYREEE (reference sequence). The CDR3 DNA reads as TGTGCCAGCAGTACCCGGGGCCAAGAGACCCAGTACTTC. Protein product: CASSTRGQETQYF.

This clone was found a few times. V and J are TRBV6-4 and TRBJ2-2, with D possibly matching TRBD2 (6 bases). Trimming pared 0 bases from V and 3 bases from J, leaving 11 bases between. The V gene's germline CDR1 is MRHNA and CDR2 SNTAGT. The CDR3 is 16 residues long. CDR3 loop: CASSDSWREDTGELFF. DNA for the CDR3: TGTGCCAGCAGTGACTCTTGGCGGGAAGACACCGGGGAGCTGTTTTTT.

The rearrangement joins TRBV5-1 to TRBJ2-5, with D hard to call. CDR1 is SGHRS, CDR2 YFSETQ, per germline. The CDR3 spans 15 residues. Trimming left V 0 bases short and J 1 base short, with 10 bases between. CDR3: CASSLATAGQETQYF. The CDR3 coding sequence is TGCGCCAGCAGCTTGGCCACAGCCGGCCAAGAGACCCAGTACTTC.

The J gene is TRBJ1-3, the V gene TRBV6-5, with 10 bases that match TRBD1. CDR3 length equals 15 residues. Germline V lookup: CDR1 MNHEY, CDR2 SVGAGI. The trim removed 5 bases at V and 4 bases at J, leaving 5 bases unmatched. The CDR3 DNA reads TGTGCCAGCAGTCAAGGGACAGGGGTCGGAAACACCATATATTTT. Translating it yields CASSQGTGVGNTIYF.

The chain is built from TRBV7-9 and TRBJ2-5; D remains ambiguous. The V and J ends lost 3 bases and 2 bases respectively, with 13 bases between them. The germline V gene has CDR1 SEHNR and CDR2 FQNEAQ (reference sequence). There are 15 residues in the CDR3. As DNA, the CDR3 is TGTGCCAGCAGCTTTTCCGCGTCAGCTCAAGAGACCCAGTACTTC. Translating gives CASSFSASAQETQYF.

V gene TRBV30 combines with J gene TRBJ2-1; TRBD2 matches at 8 bases. This CDR3 comprises 16 residues. Germline trimming cut 5 bases from V and 3 bases from J; bases unmatched to any gene: 12. Germline CDR1 reads GTSNPN; CDR2 reads SVGIG (reference sequence). The CDR3 sequence: CAWVYQGLAGYNEQFF. The CDR3, as DNA: TGTGCCTGGGTCTATCAAGGTCTAGCGGGCTACAATGAGCAGTTCTTC.

This sequence joins TRBV4-3 and TRBJ2-7; no clear D. This CDR3 has 15 residues. The germline V gene encodes CDR1 LGHNA and CDR2 YSLEER. Deletions cut 1 base from V and 3 bases from J, with 13 bases between. The chain's CDR3 is CASSQVVGVIYEQYF. In DNA, the CDR3 is TGCGCCAGCAGCCAAGTCGTTGGGGTAATCTACGAGCAGTACTTC.

The chain uses TRBV27 and TRBJ2-7; 8 bases fit TRBD1. Germline CDR1 and CDR2: MNHEY and SMNVEV (reference sequence). The ends lost 5 bases at V and 5 bases at J; junction bases unmatched: 11. The length of the CDR3 is 15 residues. The CDR3 bases are TGTGCCAGCAGTCCCTGGACTGGACAGGGAAACGAGCAGTACTTC. As protein: CASSPWTGQGNEQYF.

The gene calls are TRBV9 and TRBJ2-7; 7 nucleotides align to TRBD2. CDR1 is SGDLS, CDR2 YYNGEE, per germline. The CDR3 has 14 amino acids. V lost 3 bases to trimming and J lost 3 bases; unmatched junction nucleotides: 6. CDR3 nucleotide sequence: TGTGCCAGCAGCGGACCGACTAGCATCTACGAGCAGTACTTC. It specifies CASSGPTSIYEQYF.

The rearrangement uses TRBV6-1 and TRBJ2-2; D may be TRBD1 (6 bases). With 4 bases removed from V and 3 bases from J, the gap between germline ends came to 6 bases. Germline V gene lookup returns CDR1 MNHNS and CDR2 SASEGT. The CDR3 contains 13 residues. In DNA, the CDR3 is TGTGCCAGCAGTGGACAGGACACCGGGGAGCTGTTTTTT. Translation gives CASSGQDTGELFF.

This chain joins TRBV4-1 and TRBJ2-7; 7 bases line up with TRBD2. Germline CDR1 MGHRA, CDR2 YSYEKL. The CDR3 contains 13 residues. After removal of 1 base from V and 3 bases from J, the junction contained 0 bases not matched to a gene. The CDR3 is CASSQGTSYEQYF. The CDR3, as DNA: TGCGCCAGCAGCCAAGGGACTAGCTACGAGCAGTACTTC.

This clone was counted a single time. J is TRBJ1-1 and V is TRBV30, with 7 nucleotides matching TRBD1. The CDR3 covers 15 residues. Germline CDR1 and CDR2: GTSNPN and SVGIG (reference sequence). The V gene end was trimmed by 1 base and the J gene end by 1 base; junction bases not matched to a gene: 6. CDR3 nucleotides: TGTGCCTGGAGTGAGTGGACAGGCCGGAACACTGAAGCTTTCTTT. Its protein product is CAWSEWTGRNTEAFF.